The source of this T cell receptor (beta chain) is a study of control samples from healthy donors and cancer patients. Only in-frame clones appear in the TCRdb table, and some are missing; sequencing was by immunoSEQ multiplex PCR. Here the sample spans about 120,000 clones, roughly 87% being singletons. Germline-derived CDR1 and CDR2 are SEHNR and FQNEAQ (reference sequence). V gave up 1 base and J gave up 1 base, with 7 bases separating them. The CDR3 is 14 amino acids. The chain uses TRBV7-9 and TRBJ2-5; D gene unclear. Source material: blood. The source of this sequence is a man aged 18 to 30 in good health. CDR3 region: CASSLDTSQETQYF. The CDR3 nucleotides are TGTGCCAGCAGCTTAGACACCAGCCAAGAGACCCAGTACTTC.